The clone carrying this T cell receptor (beta chain) came up a few times. Researchers tagged individual cDNA molecules with unique molecular identifiers. TCRdb passed the 5' RACE reads through MiXCR, listing each CDR3 protein once. The data contain 65,000 to 85,000 distinct CDR3 sequences, around 15% of them singletons. The record originates from a study of early T cells in non-severe SARS-CoV-2 infection. Study details: Chains from this unsorted whole-blood bulk RNA could not be paired.

Trimming took 6 bases from V and 6 from J; bases not matched to a gene: 9. This CDR3 has 14 residues. Germline V CDR1 and CDR2: SQVTM, ANQGSEA. Sequenced: whole blood. This rearrangement joins TRBV29-1 to TRBJ2-2; 8 bases fit TRBD1. The TCR sequence derives from an adult who was a healthcare worker with PCR-confirmed SARS-CoV-2 infection or an uninfected control (not recorded which). In nucleotides, the CDR3 is TGCAGCGTAGAGGGACAGGCCTTTCCCGGGGAGCTGTTTTTT. Translated: CSVEGQAFPGELFF.